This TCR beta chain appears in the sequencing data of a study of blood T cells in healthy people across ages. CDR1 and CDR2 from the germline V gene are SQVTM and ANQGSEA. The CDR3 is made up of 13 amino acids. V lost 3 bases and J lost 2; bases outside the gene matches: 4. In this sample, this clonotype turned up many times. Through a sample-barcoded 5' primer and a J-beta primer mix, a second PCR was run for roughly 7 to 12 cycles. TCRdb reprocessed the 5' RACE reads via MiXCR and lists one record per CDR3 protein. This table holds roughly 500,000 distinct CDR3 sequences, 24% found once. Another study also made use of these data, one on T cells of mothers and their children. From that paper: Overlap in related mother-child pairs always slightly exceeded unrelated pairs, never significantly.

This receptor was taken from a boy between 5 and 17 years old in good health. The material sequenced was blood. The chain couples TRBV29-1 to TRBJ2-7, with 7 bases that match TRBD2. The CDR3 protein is CSVDHGRPYEQYF. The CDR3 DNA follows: TGCAGCGTTGATCACGGGAGGCCCTACGAGCAGTACTTC.